This T cell receptor (beta chain) came from a study of blood T cell repertoires in COVID-19. Background on the study: The study drew acute and convalescent COVID-19 samples from the United States, Italy and Spain. In each case, the material was cDNA or gDNA derived from T cells, B-cell-depleted T cells, or PBMCs.

V was clipped by 2 bases and J by 3 bases, with 9 bases between them. The CDR3 has 13 amino acids. CDR1 SGHKS and CDR2 YYEKEE come from the germline V gene (reference sequence). Original methodology: Using reference gene primer amplification, nucleated cell counts were estimated. Clones were read by immunoSEQ multiplex PCR, and TCRdb kept only the in-frame ones, dropping some. From that table come the V and J calls and clone size; the DNA was used to work out D and trimming. Altogether some 48,000 clones are present, about 88% being singletons, with the ten largest covering over 15%. The chain couples TRBV5-5 to TRBJ2-7; D not certain. The TCR sequence derives from a man between 65 and 80 years old with active COVID-19. The sequenced material came from peripheral blood. Here the CDR3 reads CASSFSLIYEQYF. The CDR3 coding sequence is TGTGCCAGCAGCTTTTCTCTAATCTACGAGCAGTACTTC. Filled out from reference TRBV5-5 and TRBJ2-7, the complete variable domain reads DAGVTQSPTHLIKTRGQQVTLRCSPISGHKSVSWYQQVLGQGPQFIFQYYEKEERGRGNFPDRFSARQFPNYSSELNVNALLLGDSALYLCASSFSLIYEQYFGPGTRLTVT.